This T cell receptor beta chain was identified in a study of control samples from healthy donors and cancer patients (dated by TCRdb to 2018 to 2021). V loses 3 bases at its end and J loses 1 base; junction bases beyond the gene matches: 14. For CDR1 and CDR2, the germline V gene lists MDHEN and SYDVKM. The cysteine opens and the phenylalanine closes a CDR3 of 19 amino acids. Only CDR3 DNA remains: 57 bases, in frame from the first base. This clone was counted a single time. Its recognized antigen is unknown. No quality values exist for individual bases; no much larger clone is one base distant. The method behind the library was the immunoSEQ multiplex PCR assay. TCRdb provides this immuneACCESS table in a form limited to in-frame rearrangements. Some clones are lacking; in checked studies, under half of them reflect an unresolved V gene, and why the rest are absent is not known. The sample profile shows 45,000 to 55,000 clones; 85% to 95% of them were found once. 2.4% of the sample belongs to the ten largest clones.

This TCR was recovered from a man younger than 45 in good health. The chain uses TRBV28 and TRBJ2-1, and 8 junction bases match TRBD1. Sequencing input: blood. The CDR3 has the sequence CASSFPTGAKGRSYNEQFF. The nucleotide sequence reads as follows: TGTGCCAGCAGTTTCCCGACAGGGGCGAAAGGGAGATCCTACAATGAGCAGTTCTTC.